One sample yielded the 25 T cell receptor beta chains listed below, sequenced in a study of blood T cell repertoires in COVID-19. Data came from immunoSEQ multiplex PCR; TCRdb stores just in-frame clones and leaves some out. The sample consists of about 170,000 clones, approximately 85% of them appearing once. The specimen sequenced was peripheral blood. The origin of the receptors is a man in his fifties or sixties who had recovered from COVID-19.

This clone has a handful of counts. The rearrangement uses TRBV7-2 and TRBJ1-5; D remains ambiguous. The V gene's germline CDR1 is SGHTA and CDR2 FQGNSA. This CDR3 is built from 16 residues. V was cut by 2 bases and J by 0 bases, with 11 bases left in between. The CDR3 is CASSLYGSYSNQPQHF. CDR3 nucleotides: TGTGCCAGCAGCTTATACGGGAGCTATAGCAATCAGCCCCAGCATTTT.

The rearrangement links TRBV9 to TRBJ1-2, with TRBD1 matching 7 bases. CDR1 is SGDLS, CDR2 YYNGEE, per germline. Trimming cost V 3 bases and J 7 bases; bases outside gene matches: 12. This CDR3 spans 15 amino acids. In DNA, the CDR3 is TGTGCCAGCAGCGGACCCCGGACAGGACCGGGTGGCTACACCTTC. It is translated as CASSGPRTGPGGYTF.

The gene calls are TRBV5-1 and TRBJ1-4; a possible D gene is TRBD1 (5 bases). Germline V gene sequence: CDR1 SGHRS, CDR2 YFSETQ. The CDR3 length is 16 residues. V was cut by 3 bases and J by 0 bases, with 12 bases left in between. For the CDR3, the DNA is TGCGCCAGCAGCTCCGAACCAGGGACAACTAATGAAAAACTGTTTTTT. Translation: CASSSEPGTTNEKLFF.

The chain links TRBV23-1 to TRBJ1-6; TRBD1 matches 9 bases. TRBV23-1 has ORF status, its function being uncertain. J gave up 5 bases and V 0 bases, and 5 bases lay outside the gene matches. The CDR3 sequence is 17 residues long. The CDR3, as DNA: TGCGCCAGCAGTCAATCACCCCGGGACAGGGATAATTCACCCCTCCACTTT. Translation gives CASSQSPRDRDNSPLHF.

This chain links TRBV27 with TRBJ2-5; D remains unclear. From germline, CDR1 is MNHEY and CDR2 SMNVEV (reference sequence). The germline V and J ends were trimmed by 0 bases and 4 bases, with 9 bases remaining between them. CDR3 length: 14 amino acids. The CDR3 here is CASSLSTYGETQYF. The CDR3 region has the DNA TGTGCCAGCAGTTTATCAACATATGGAGAGACCCAGTACTTC.

V and J are TRBV19 and TRBJ1-1; 11 positions agree with TRBD1. Germline CDR1 LNHDA, CDR2 SQIVND (reference sequence). The CDR3 is 15 residues long. J gave up 4 bases and V 4 bases, and 5 bases lay outside the gene matches. CDR3 nucleotides: TGTGCCAGTAGTACGGGGACAGGGGGTGGCACTGAAGCTTTCTTT. Residues: CASSTGTGGGTEAFF.

This chain links TRBV7-9 with TRBJ1-4; D possibly corresponds to TRBD1 (6 bases). The CDR3 sequence is 17 residues long. Germline V gives CDR1 SEHNR, CDR2 FQNEAQ (reference sequence). V was shortened by 4 bases and J by 11 bases, with 26 bases between the two germline ends. For the CDR3, the DNA is TGTGCCAGCAGCTCGACCCTCGGGAATACAGGGTTATGGAAACTGTTTTTT. It encodes CASSSTLGNTGLWKLFF.

The rearrangement joins TRBV30 to TRBJ2-7; D might be TRBD2 (5 bases). V was cut by 5 bases and J by 4 bases, with 24 bases left in between. Germline CDR1 GTSNPN, CDR2 SVGIG (reference sequence). The CDR3 extends over 16 amino acids. The CDR3 sequence: CAWLPPGLEGQYEQYF. CDR3 bases: TGTGCCTGGCTTCCCCCCGGGCTTGAGGGCCAATACGAGCAGTACTTC.

The genes are TRBV7-2 and TRBJ2-4; TRBD1 might be the D (6 bases). Germline V gene lookup returns CDR1 SGHTA and CDR2 FQGNSA. Trimming pared 8 bases from V and 5 bases from J, leaving 13 bases between. This CDR3 has 13 residues. This CDR3 reads CASARDTENIQYF. The CDR3 coding sequence is TGTGCCAGCGCCCGGGACACCGAAAACATTCAGTACTTC.

This chain's CDR3 is CASSSRAGTDTDTQYF. Here the CDR3 DNA reads TGTGCCAGCTCCTCACGGGCCGGGACAGACACAGATACGCAGTATTTT. The chain employs TRBV18 and TRBJ2-3; the match to TRBD1 covers 7 bases. Germline V lookup: CDR1 KGHSH, CDR2 LQKENI. V shed 6 bases, J shed 2 bases, and the junction held 11 bases outside the gene matches. This CDR3 comprises 16 residues.

The CDR3 DNA follows: TGTGCCAGCTCACCCGACAGCGCGTCTGGCTACACCTTC. Protein product: CASSPDSASGYTF. This chain connects TRBV18 to TRBJ1-2; D is perhaps TRBD1 (5 bases). This CDR3 has 13 residues. The V and J ends lost 3 bases and 7 bases respectively, with 12 bases between them. The germline gives CDR1 KGHSH, CDR2 LQKENI.

The gene calls are TRBV11-1 and TRBJ1-2, with 8 bases aligning to TRBD1. Per the germline V gene, CDR1 is SGHAT and CDR2 is FQDESV (reference sequence). V lost 1 base and J lost 4; bases outside the gene matches: 8. The CDR3 is 16 residues long. Here the CDR3 DNA reads TGTGCCAGCAGCTTAGAGCCCCCTGACAGGGGCTATGGCTACACCTTC. Amino acids: CASSLEPPDRGYGYTF.

The genes are TRBV6-2 or TRBV6-3 and TRBJ2-7; 12 nucleotides agree with TRBD2. Germline-derived CDR1 and CDR2 are MNHEY and SVGEGT. There are 16 residues in the CDR3. The V and J ends lost 6 bases and 3 bases, in that order; junction bases with no gene match: 9. The CDR3 sequence: CASSPGTSGPYYEQYF. In DNA form, the CDR3 reads TGTGCCAGCAGCCCCGGGACTAGCGGGCCGTACTACGAGCAGTACTTC.

The V gene is TRBV15, the J gene TRBJ2-7; 9 bases are a match to TRBD2. Trimming took 3 bases from V and 3 from J; bases not matched to a gene: 6. Germline V gene sequence: CDR1 LNHNV, CDR2 YYDKDF (reference sequence). This CDR3 is 15 amino acids long. CDR3 protein: CATSSPGLASYEQYF. The CDR3 nucleotides read TGTGCCACCAGCAGCCCCGGACTAGCGAGCTACGAGCAGTACTTC.

The chain carries TRBV30 and TRBJ2-1; D not certain. CDR1 and CDR2 (germline): GTSNPN, SVGIG (reference sequence). The germline V and J ends were trimmed by 3 bases and 6 bases, with 9 bases remaining between them. This CDR3 contains 12 residues. As DNA, the CDR3 is TGTGCCTGGAGCCCGAGTGCCAATGAGCAGTTCTTC. Translated, it gives CAWSPSANEQFF.

V is TRBV5-1 and J is TRBJ1-1; tentatively, D is TRBD1 (5 bases). The V gene lost 2 bases and the J gene lost 1 base, with 18 bases spanning the gap. The CDR3 runs to 17 residues. Germline CDR1 reads SGHRS; CDR2 reads YFSETQ. The DNA for the CDR3 is TGCGCCAGCAGCTTAGGGCAGTCGCAGGGTAAGAACACTGAAGCTTTCTTT. Amino acid sequence: CASSLGQSQGKNTEAFF.

The chain employs TRBV4-3 and TRBJ2-3, with TRBD1 identical over 9 bases. V shed 0 bases, J shed 0 bases, and the junction held 1 base outside the gene matches. Germline loops: CDR1 LGHNA, CDR2 YSLEER. CDR3 size: 16 residues. The CDR3 loop reads CASSQDGQGSTDTQYF. Here the CDR3 DNA reads TGCGCCAGCAGCCAAGACGGACAGGGGAGCACAGATACGCAGTATTTT.

V and J are TRBV27 and TRBJ2-7; tentative D call: TRBD1 (6 bases). Germline values: CDR1 MNHEY, CDR2 SMNVEV (reference sequence). This CDR3 is 14 amino acids long. V was trimmed by 2 bases and J by 3 bases, leaving 11 bases between them. The CDR3 loop reads CASSLQGKYYEQYF. The CDR3, as DNA: TGTGCCAGCAGTTTACAGGGGAAATACTACGAGCAGTACTTC.

The chain carries TRBV27 and TRBJ2-5; 7 bases line up with TRBD2. The CDR3 runs 15 residues. V lost 5 bases, J lost 1 base, and 7 bases stayed unmatched. The germline CDR1 and CDR2 sequences are MNHEY and SMNVEV (reference sequence). The CDR3 nucleotides read TGTGCCAGCAGTCCTCGACTAGCAGGCCAAGAGACCCAGTACTTC. This encodes CASSPRLAGQETQYF.

The chain joins TRBV7-9 to TRBJ2-6, with 11 bases lining up with TRBD2. This CDR3 comprises 17 residues. Trimming at V came to 5 bases and at J to 0 bases, leaving 3 bases not matched to a gene. Per the germline V gene, CDR1 is SEHNR and CDR2 is FQNEAQ (reference sequence). CDR3 coding DNA: TGTGCCAGCAGCCGTACTAGCGGGGGCTCTGGGGCCAACGTCCTGACTTTC. Amino acids: CASSRTSGGSGANVLTF.

This rearrangement joins TRBV2 to TRBJ1-1; a possible D gene is TRBD1 (6 bases). This CDR3 is 14 amino acids long. Germline CDR1 and CDR2: SNHLY and FYNNEI. V lost 2 bases to trimming and J lost 1 base, with 8 bases between them. CDR3 sequence reads: CASSEQGWNTEAFF. In DNA, the CDR3 is TGTGCCAGCAGTGAACAGGGGTGGAACACTGAAGCTTTCTTT.

The table lists this clone with a count of one. This rearrangement joins TRBV30 to TRBJ2-5, with unresolved D. CDR1 is GTSNPN and CDR2 is SVGIG in the germline V gene (reference sequence). The CDR3 loop spans 11 amino acids. Trimming left V 4 bases short and J 5 bases short, with 8 bases between. The DNA of the CDR3 is TGTGCCTGGAATAGTTGGGAGACCCAGTACTTC. Its translation is CAWNSWETQYF. Full variable domain (remainder filled in from reference TRBV30 and TRBJ2-5): SQTIHQWPATLVQPVGSPLSLECTVEGTSNPNLYWYRQAAGRGLQLLFYSVGIGQISSEVPQNLSASRPQDRQFILSSKKLLLSDSGFYLCAWNSWETQYFGPGTRLLVL.

Regarding this clone: This may come from a read error, since a much larger clone is one base off. The V and J genes are TRBV7-8 and TRBJ1-1, with D hard to call. Trimming left V 0 bases short and J 2 bases short, with 4 bases between. The CDR3 length is 13 residues. Germline values: CDR1 SGHVS, CDR2 FQNEAQ. The CDR3 coding sequence is TGTGCCAGCAGCTTAGCGAGAAACACTGAAGCTTTCTTT. This gives the protein CASSLARNTEAFF.

The CDR3 loop reads CATSRGADLNTEAFF. CDR3 bases: TGTGCCACCAGCAGAGGAGCCGATCTGAACACTGAAGCTTTCTTT. The chain links TRBV15 to TRBJ1-1; D is undetermined. This CDR3 region has 15 residues. The V end lost 1 base, the J end lost 0 bases, and 9 bases lay between the germline ends. Germline loops: CDR1 LNHNV, CDR2 YYDKDF (reference sequence).

The chain carries TRBV19 and TRBJ1-2; D gene ambiguous. CDR1 is LNHDA, CDR2 SQIVND, per germline (reference sequence). CDR3 size: 14 residues. Trimming removed 8 bases from V and 2 bases from J, with 15 bases in between. CDR3 sequence reads: CASAREGMNYGYTF. The CDR3 DNA sequence: TGTGCCAGTGCCCGGGAAGGGATGAACTATGGCTACACCTTC. The variable domain in full, completed from reference TRBV19 and TRBJ1-2, reads DGGITQSPKYLFRKEGQNVTLSCEQNLNHDAMYWYRQDPGQGLRLIYYSQIVNDFQKGDIAEGYSVSREKKESFPLTVTSAQKNPTAFYLCASAREGMNYGYTFGSGTRLTVV.